This T cell receptor (beta chain) was captured in a study of T cells after yellow fever vaccination. The sample holds many counts of this clonotype. Its antigen is still unknown. Study results and caveats: Subsequent to the booster, the majority of primary-vaccination clones reappeared (96% CD4, 85% to 90% CD8). There was a possibility that FACS-sorted repertoires contained abundant clonotypes contaminating from the bulk population.

The J segment lost 5 bases and the V segment lost 1 base, leaving 7 bases of the junction unmatched. Germline lookup yields CDR1 DFQATT and CDR2 SNEGSKA (reference sequence). This CDR3 is built from 15 residues. TCR cDNA, made by 5'RACE template switching, carried an added universal primer site and UMIs. Each CDR3 protein is one row after TCRdb ran MiXCR on the 5' RACE reads. Here the sample spans 400,000 or so distinct CDR3 sequences, around a sixth being singletons. Material: PBMCs, obtained before the yellow fever booster vaccination. This chain links TRBV20-1 with TRBJ2-3; the match to TRBD2 covers 9 bases. The sequence was collected from a man between 18 and 35 years old who received the YFV17D yellow fever vaccine. CDR3 protein: CSARVSGGLVDTQYF. The CDR3 DNA reads as TGCAGTGCTAGAGTGAGCGGGGGGCTGGTAGATACGCAGTATTTT.